Detailed here is one T cell receptor beta chain. Its antigen is still unknown. The PCR had 60 Vbeta and 13 Jbeta primers. Clones were read by immunoSEQ multiplex PCR, and TCRdb kept only the in-frame ones, dropping some. The sample has approximately 140,000 clones, approximately 79% seen once. The sample is drawn from a study of cytomegalovirus exposure and HLA in healthy donors. The study, taken as a whole, reports: Accounts indicate the classifier identified cytomegalovirus status with strong specificity and sensitivity. The authors assumed roughly uniform sequencing depth across donors for presence/absence analyses. Association of 15,000 to 20,000 TCR beta sequences with HLA alleles was found at 0.05 false discovery rate in a later analysis. Researchers counted around 150 TCR beta chains as cytomegalovirus-associated.

Trimming left V 4 bases short and J 2 bases short, with 10 bases between. Germline V lookup: CDR1 SGHNT, CDR2 YYREEE (reference sequence). This CDR3 spans 13 amino acids. The chain joins TRBV5-4 to TRBJ2-7; D is unclear. Specimen: PBMCs. The source is a woman between 40 and 50 years old in good health and CMV-seropositive. CDR3 in DNA: TGTGCCAGCAGCCTTGACATGACCTACGAGCAGTACTTC. As protein: CASSLDMTYEQYF. The whole variable domain, remainder taken from reference TRBV5-4 and TRBJ2-7, is ETGVTQSPTHLIKTRGQQVTLRCSSQSGHNTVSWYQQALGQGPQFIFQYYREEENGRGNFPPRFSGLQFPNYSSELNVNALELDDSALYLCASSLDMTYEQYFGPGTRLTVT.